This TCR beta chain appears in the sequencing data of a study of early T cells in non-severe SARS-CoV-2 infection. Trimming pared 4 bases from V and 4 bases from J, leaving 5 bases between. The CDR3 is 12 amino acids. cDNA molecules, individually, were tagged with unique molecular identifiers. TCRdb re-called the 5' RACE reads through MiXCR, storing one row per CDR3 protein. This table has about 69,000 distinct CDR3 sequences, 9.5% appearing once. This clonotype was recorded a few times. This chain connects TRBV12-3 or TRBV12-4 to TRBJ1-3, with unresolved D. The receptor was derived from an adult who was a healthcare worker with PCR-confirmed SARS-CoV-2 infection or an uninfected control (not recorded which). The sample consisted of whole blood. In DNA, the CDR3 is TGTGCCAGCAGTTATGGCGGAAACACCATATATTTT. It translates to CASSYGGNTIYF.